This entry concerns a single T cell receptor beta chain. Its target is unknown. The entry originates in a study of vaccination and CD4 T cells after COVID-19. The overall study: Sampling post-COVID took place a median roughly 92 days after diagnosis (range 35 to 161). The authors exposed cells to overlapping spike peptides derived from SARS-CoV-2, HCoV-NL63, HCoV-OC43 and HCoV-229E.

The treatment: roughly 11-day PBMC culture with coronavirus spike peptide pools or control peptides (ViraFEST assay). CDR3 length equals 15 residues. The V gene lost 1 base and the J gene lost 5 bases, with 14 bases spanning the gap. Per germline, CDR1 SGHTA and CDR2 FQGNSA. CD4+ T cells that had been cultured provided DNA sequenced with the Oncomine TCR Beta short-read assay. TCRdb re-called the PCR reads with MiXCR, one entry per CDR3 protein. Here the sample spans about 20,000 distinct CDR3 sequences, about 50% being singletons. The source material was CD4+ T cells from blood, cultured in vitro. This rearrangement joins TRBV7-2 to TRBJ2-5; D not certain. This clonotype was sampled from a human donor who had recovered from COVID-19. The CDR3 protein is CASSLGTVGRETQYF. As DNA, the CDR3 is TGTGCCAGCAGCTTAGGGACGGTAGGCCGGGAGACCCAGTACTTC.